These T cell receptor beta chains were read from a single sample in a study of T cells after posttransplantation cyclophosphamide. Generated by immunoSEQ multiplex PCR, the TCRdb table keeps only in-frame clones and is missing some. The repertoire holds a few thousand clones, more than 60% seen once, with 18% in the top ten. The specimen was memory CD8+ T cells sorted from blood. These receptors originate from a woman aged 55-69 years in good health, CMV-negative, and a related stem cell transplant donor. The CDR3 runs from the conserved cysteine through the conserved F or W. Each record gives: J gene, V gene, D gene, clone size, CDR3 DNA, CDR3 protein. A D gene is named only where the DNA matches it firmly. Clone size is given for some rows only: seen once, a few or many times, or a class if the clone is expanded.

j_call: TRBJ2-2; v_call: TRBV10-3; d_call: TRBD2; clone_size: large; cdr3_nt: TGTGCCATCAGTGAGTTAGCGGGGGGGCCTAACACCGGGGAGCTGTTTTTT; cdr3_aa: CAISELAGGPNTGELFF
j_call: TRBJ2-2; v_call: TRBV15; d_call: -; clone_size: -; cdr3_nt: TGTGCCACCACTAAAAAGAACACCGGGGAGCTGTTTTTT; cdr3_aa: CATTKKNTGELFF
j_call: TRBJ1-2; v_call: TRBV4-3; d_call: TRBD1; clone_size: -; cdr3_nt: TGCGCCAGCAGCCCGGGACAGGGATACTATGGCTACACCTTC; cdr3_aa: CASSPGQGYYGYTF
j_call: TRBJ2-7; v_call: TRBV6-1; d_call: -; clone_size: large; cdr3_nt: TGTGCCAGCAAAGACCCGGGCTCCTACGAGCAGTACTTC; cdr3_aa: CASKDPGSYEQYF
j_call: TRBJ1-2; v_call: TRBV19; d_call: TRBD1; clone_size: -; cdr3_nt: TGTGCCAGTATCCCGACAGGGGGTGTCTATGGCTACACCTTC; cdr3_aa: CASIPTGGVYGYTF
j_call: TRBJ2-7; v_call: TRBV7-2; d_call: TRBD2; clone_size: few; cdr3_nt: TGTGCCAGCAGCCTTTCGCGGGGGGCGAGACACGAGCAGTACTTC; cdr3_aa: CASSLSRGARHEQYF
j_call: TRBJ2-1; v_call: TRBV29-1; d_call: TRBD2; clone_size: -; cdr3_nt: TGCAGCGTTGAAGAAGGGCGGGGGAACAATGAGCAGTTCTTC; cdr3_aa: CSVEEGRGNNEQFF
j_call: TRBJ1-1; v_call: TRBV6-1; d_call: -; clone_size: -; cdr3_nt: TGTGCCAGCAGTTTGCTAATGGTGAACACTGAAGCTTTCTTT; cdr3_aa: CASSLLMVNTEAFF
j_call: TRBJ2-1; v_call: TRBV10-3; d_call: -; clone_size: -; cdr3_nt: TGTGCCATCAGGGACTTAGGGGGGGTATATGGTGAGCAGTTCTTC; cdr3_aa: CAIRDLGGVYGEQFF
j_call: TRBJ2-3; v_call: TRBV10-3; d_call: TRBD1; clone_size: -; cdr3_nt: TGTGCCATCAGTGAGGGACAGGCCTCAGATACGCAGTATTTT; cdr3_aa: CAISEGQASDTQYF
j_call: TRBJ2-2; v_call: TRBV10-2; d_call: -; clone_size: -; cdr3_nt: TGCGCCAGCAGGGGAGCGGGACAGGTCACCGGGGAGCTGTTTTTT; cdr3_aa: CASRGAGQVTGELFF
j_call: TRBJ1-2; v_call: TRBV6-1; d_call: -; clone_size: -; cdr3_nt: TGTGCCAGCAGTGAATGGAGCGGAGAGAACTATGGCTACACCTTC; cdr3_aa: CASSEWSGENYGYTF
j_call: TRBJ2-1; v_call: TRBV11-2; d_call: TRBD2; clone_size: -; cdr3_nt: TGTGCCAGCAGCTTAACCGCGGGGGGGCAGGGTAGCTACAATGAGCAGTTCTTC; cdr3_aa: CASSLTAGGQGSYNEQFF
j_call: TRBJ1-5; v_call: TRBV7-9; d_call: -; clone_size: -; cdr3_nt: TGTGCCAGCAGCTCGGCAGGGGTCACCAGCAATCAGCCCCAGCATTTT; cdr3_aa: CASSSAGVTSNQPQHF
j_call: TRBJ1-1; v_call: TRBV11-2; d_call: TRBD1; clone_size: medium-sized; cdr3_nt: TGTGCCAGCAGCTCCGGACAGGGAGACACTGAAGCTTTCTTT; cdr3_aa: CASSSGQGDTEAFF
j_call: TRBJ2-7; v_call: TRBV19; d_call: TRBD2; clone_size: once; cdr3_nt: TGTGCCAGTAGTATAGGACTAGCGGGAGTGATCGAGCAGTACTTC; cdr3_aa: CASSIGLAGVIEQYF
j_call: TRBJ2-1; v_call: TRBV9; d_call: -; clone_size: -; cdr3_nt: TGTGCCAGCTCGAGGGCGGGCCTCTCCTGCAATGAGCAGTTCTTC; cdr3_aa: CASSRAGLSCNEQFF
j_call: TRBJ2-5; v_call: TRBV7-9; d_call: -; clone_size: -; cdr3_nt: TGTGCCAGCAGCCAGGGACTCCAAGAGACCCAGTACTTC; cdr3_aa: CASSQGLQETQYF
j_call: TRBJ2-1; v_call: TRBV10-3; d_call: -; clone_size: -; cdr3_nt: TGTGCCATCAGTGGCCAGGTTGATGAGCAGTTCTTC; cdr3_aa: CAISGQVDEQFF
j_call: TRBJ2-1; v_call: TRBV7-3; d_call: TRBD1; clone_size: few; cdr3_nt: TGTGCCAGCAGCTTAGGACAGGGGGCCTACAATGAGCAGTTCTTC; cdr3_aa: CASSLGQGAYNEQFF
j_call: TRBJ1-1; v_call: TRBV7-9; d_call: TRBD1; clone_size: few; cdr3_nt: TGTGCCAGCAGCTCCCTAGACAGGGTCACTGAAGCTTTCTTT; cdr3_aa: CASSSLDRVTEAFF
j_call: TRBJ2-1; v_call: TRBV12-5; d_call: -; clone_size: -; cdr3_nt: TGTGCTAGTGGTTCTTGGACCTCCCAGGGGGAGCAGTTCTTC; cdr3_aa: CASGSWTSQGEQFF
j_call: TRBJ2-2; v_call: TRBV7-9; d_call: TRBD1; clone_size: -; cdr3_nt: TGTGCCAGCAGCTTAATAGGGACACAGGGGACCCCAAACTCCGGGGAGCTGTTTTTT; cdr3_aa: CASSLIGTQGTPNSGELFF
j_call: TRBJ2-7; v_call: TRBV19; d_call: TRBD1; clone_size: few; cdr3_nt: TGTGCCAGTAGTATAGTAGGTCAGGGGGCCAACGAGCAGTACTTC; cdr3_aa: CASSIVGQGANEQYF
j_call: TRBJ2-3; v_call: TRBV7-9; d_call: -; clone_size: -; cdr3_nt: TGTGCCAGCAGCAAGGGACTCTTAGATACGCAGTATTTT; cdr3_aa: CASSKGLLDTQYF
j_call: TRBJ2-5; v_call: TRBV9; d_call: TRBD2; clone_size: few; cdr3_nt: TGTGCCAGCAGCGTAGGAGGGAGGGCTCAAGAGACCCAGTACTTC; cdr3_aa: CASSVGGRAQETQYF
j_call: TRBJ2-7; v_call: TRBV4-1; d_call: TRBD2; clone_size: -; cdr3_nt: TGCGCCAGCAGCCAAGTGTATGGGCGGGGGGGAAACTACGAGCAGTACTTC; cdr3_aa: CASSQVYGRGGNYEQYF
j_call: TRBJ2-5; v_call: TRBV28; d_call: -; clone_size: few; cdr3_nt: TGTGCCAGCAGTTTTCCCACGCGCAGGGGCTGGGAGACCCAGTACTTC; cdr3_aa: CASSFPTRRGWETQYF
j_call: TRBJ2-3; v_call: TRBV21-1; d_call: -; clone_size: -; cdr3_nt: TGTGCCAGCAGCAAAGATCCCCCGCCTCCGGGACAGGTTCTCACAGATACGCAGTATTTT; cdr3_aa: CASSKDPPPPGQVLTDTQYF
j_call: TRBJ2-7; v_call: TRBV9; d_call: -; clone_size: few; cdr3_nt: TGTGCCAGCAGCGTAGGAACGCTCAGCTCCTACGAGCAGTACTTC; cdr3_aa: CASSVGTLSSYEQYF
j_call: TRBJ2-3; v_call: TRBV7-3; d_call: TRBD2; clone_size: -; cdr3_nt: TGTGCCAGCAGCTTAGCGGGGGGGCGACTCGATACGCAGTATTTT; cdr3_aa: CASSLAGGRLDTQYF
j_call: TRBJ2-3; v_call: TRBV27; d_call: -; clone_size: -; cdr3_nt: TGTGCCAGCAGCCCTGGGGGGGCCCTAGATACGCAGTATTTT; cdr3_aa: CASSPGGALDTQYF
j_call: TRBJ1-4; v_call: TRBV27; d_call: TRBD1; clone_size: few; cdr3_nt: TGTGCCAGCAGTCCCCACAGGGGTGGGGCTAATGAAAAACTGTTTTTT; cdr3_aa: CASSPHRGGANEKLFF
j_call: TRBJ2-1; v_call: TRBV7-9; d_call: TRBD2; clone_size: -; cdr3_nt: TGTGCCAGCAGCTTAGATCTGACTAGCGGATACAATGAGCAGTTCTTC; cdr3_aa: CASSLDLTSGYNEQFF
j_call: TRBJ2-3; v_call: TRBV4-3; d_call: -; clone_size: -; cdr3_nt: TGCGCCAGCAGCCAAGATTGGGGGGGCCAGTTGACAGATACGCAGTATTTT; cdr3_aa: CASSQDWGGQLTDTQYF
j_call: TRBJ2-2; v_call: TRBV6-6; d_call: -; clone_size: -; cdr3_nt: TGTGCCAGCAACGGGAACACCGGGGAGCTGTTTTTT; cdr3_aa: CASNGNTGELFF
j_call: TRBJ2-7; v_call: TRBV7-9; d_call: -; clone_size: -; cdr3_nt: TGTGCCAGCAGCTTAGCGTCGGCGCGGGAGCAGTACTTC; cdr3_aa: CASSLASAREQYF
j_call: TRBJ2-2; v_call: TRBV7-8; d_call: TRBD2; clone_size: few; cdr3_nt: TGTGCCAGCAGCTCCCTAGCGGGGTCCCTCACCGGGGAGCTGTTTTTT; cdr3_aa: CASSSLAGSLTGELFF
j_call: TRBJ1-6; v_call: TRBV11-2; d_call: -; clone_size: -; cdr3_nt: TGTGCCAGCAGCCCCTGGAGCGTCGGCTGGCCCCTCCACTTT; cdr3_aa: CASSPWSVGWPLHF
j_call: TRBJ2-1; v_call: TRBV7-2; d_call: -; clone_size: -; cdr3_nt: TGTGCCAGCAGCTCAACCCGGACTCTAAGGGAGCAGTTCTTC; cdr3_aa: CASSSTRTLREQFF
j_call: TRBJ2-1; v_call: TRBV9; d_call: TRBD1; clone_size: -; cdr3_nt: TGTGCCAGCAGCCCACCGATAGGGGGCCGTCTTTGGGAGCAGTTCTTC; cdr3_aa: CASSPPIGGRLWEQFF
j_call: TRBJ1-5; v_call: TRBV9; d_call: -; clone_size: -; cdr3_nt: TGTGCCAGCAGCGTAGGGGGGGACGGACACAATCAGCCCCAGCATTTT; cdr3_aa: CASSVGGDGHNQPQHF
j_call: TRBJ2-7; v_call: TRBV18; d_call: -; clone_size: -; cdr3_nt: TGTGCCAGCTCACCACCAACTACCTACGAGCAGTACTTC; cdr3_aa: CASSPPTTYEQYF
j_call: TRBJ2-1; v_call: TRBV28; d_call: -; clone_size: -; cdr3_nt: TGTGCCAGCAGTTCCAATTTCTTGGGAGTTAGCTCCTACAATGAGCAGTTCTTC; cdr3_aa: CASSSNFLGVSSYNEQFF
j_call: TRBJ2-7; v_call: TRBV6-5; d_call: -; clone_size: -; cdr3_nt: TGTGCCAGCAGTTCAATGTACGAGCAGTACTTC; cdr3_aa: CASSSMYEQYF
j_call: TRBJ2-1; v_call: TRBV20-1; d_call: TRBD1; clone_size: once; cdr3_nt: TGCAGTGCTACAGGACAGGGATGGTTCTTC; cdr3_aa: CSATGQGWFF
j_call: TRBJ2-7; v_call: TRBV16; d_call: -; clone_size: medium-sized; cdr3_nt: TGTGCCAGCAGCCAACGTCACAGCTTGTACGAGCAGTACTTC; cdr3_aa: CASSQRHSLYEQYF
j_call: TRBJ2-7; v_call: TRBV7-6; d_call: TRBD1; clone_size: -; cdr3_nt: TGTGCCAGCAGCTTAGGGCCCCAGGGGGCGGAGGAGCAGTACTTC; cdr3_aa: CASSLGPQGAEEQYF
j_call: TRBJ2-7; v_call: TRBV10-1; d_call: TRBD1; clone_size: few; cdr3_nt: TGCGCCAGCAGTGAGGGACAGGGCGGGGAGCAGTACTTC; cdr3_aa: CASSEGQGGEQYF
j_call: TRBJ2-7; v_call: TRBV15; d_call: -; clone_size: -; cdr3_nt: TGTGCCACCAGCAGAGATCAGGGGTTCGACGAGCAGTACTTC; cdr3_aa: CATSRDQGFDEQYF
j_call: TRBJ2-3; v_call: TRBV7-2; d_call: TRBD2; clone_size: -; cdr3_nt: TGTGCCAGCACCGTAACGGGGGGGTCCACAGATACGCAGTATTTT; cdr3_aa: CASTVTGGSTDTQYF
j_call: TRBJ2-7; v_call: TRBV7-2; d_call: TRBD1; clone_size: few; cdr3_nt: TGTGCCAGCAACGATCGGACAGGGGGCATTTACGAGCAGTACTTC; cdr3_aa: CASNDRTGGIYEQYF
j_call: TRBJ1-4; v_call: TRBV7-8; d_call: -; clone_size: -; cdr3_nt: TGTGCCAGCAGCCCTCCGGACAGCCGTGAAAAACTGTTTTTT; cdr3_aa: CASSPPDSREKLFF